This record concerns one TCR beta chain sequence. Assay used: immunoSEQ multiplex PCR; TCRdb lists only in-frame clones, some missing. Altogether about 1.1 million clones are present, around 82% being singletons, with the ten largest covering 0.5% to 0.65%. These data originate in a study of shared clonotypes between healthy human individuals. The CDR3 extends over 14 amino acids. Trimming removed 2 bases at V and 0 bases at J, with 7 bases between. Germline V CDR1 and CDR2: SGHVS, FQNEAQ. This chain links TRBV7-8 with TRBJ2-5; no definite D call. The source of this sequence is a man younger than 35 in good health. Some clones in this sample may be carry-over from other donors' samples. Sample: memory CD4+ T cells from PBMCs. The subset was: CD45RA-negative fraction. For the CDR3, the DNA is TGTGCCAGCAGCTTAAAGGGAAACCAAGAGACCCAGTACTTC. It specifies CASSLKGNQETQYF.